The source of this T cell receptor beta chain is a study of T cells in women clearing cervical HPV infection. The CDR3 length is 12 residues. CDR1 SGHRS and CDR2 YFSETQ come from the germline V gene. The method was immunoSEQ multiplex PCR; TCRdb's version includes in-frame clones alone and lacks a portion of them. In total, the table holds about 22,000 clones. On this clone itself: The read halts 3 residues ahead of the CDR3 end, with the missing end drawn from the germline J gene.

The chain uses TRBV5-1 and TRBJ2-3; no clear D gene. What was sequenced was blood buffy coat. The sequence came from a woman between 18 and 69 years old with a cervical HPV16 infection that either progressed to CIN3+ or cleared (not recorded which). The CDR3 here is CASSLARETQYF. CDR3 bases read: TGCGCCAGCAGCTTGGCCAGAGAGACG.